This T cell receptor (beta chain) is drawn from a study of T cell responses to AZD1222 COVID-19 vaccine. Regarding this clone: Its antigen is currently unknown.

The study's findings and limits: The repertoires were collected only after the peak T cell response. The study found vaccine-associated CD4 TCRs spanning spike, dominant at 160-218 and 743-854.

The CDR3 is made up of 14 amino acids. V was pared by 5 bases and J by 0 bases, with 8 bases between. Germline assignment: CDR1 SGHAT and CDR2 FQNNGV. Here immunoSEQ multiplex PCR was the method, and the copy in TCRdb shows in-frame clones only, minus some. The sample consists of some 150,000 clones, around 87% of them appearing once. This specimen consisted of peripheral blood, obtained 28 days after the second AZD1222 dose. J is TRBJ1-3 and V is TRBV11-2, with a tentative D call TRBD1 (5 bases). This TCR came from an adult who received the AZD1222 COVID-19 vaccine. CDR3 sequence: CASSRQYSGNTIYF. CDR3 coding DNA: TGTGCCAGCAGCCGACAGTACTCTGGAAACACCATATATTTT.